The 8 T cell receptor beta chains listed next were all sequenced from one sample in a study of blood T cell repertoires in COVID-19. Sequenced by immunoSEQ multiplex PCR; TCRdb stores in-frame clones only, minus some. The profile shows about 270,000 clones, less than 90% of them singletons. Material: peripheral blood. The source is a man in his 60s who had recovered from COVID-19.

The V gene is TRBV5-8, the J gene TRBJ2-3; D is undetermined. CDR1 is SGHTS, CDR2 YDEGEE, per germline. V dropped 2 bases and J dropped 2 bases, with 12 bases sitting between them. The CDR3 runs 15 residues. CDR3: CASSFSPSNTDTQYF. The CDR3 coding sequence is TGTGCCAGCAGCTTTTCGCCCAGTAACACAGATACGCAGTATTTT.

The chain links TRBV7-9 to TRBJ1-6, with D unclear. The CDR3 loop spans 14 amino acids. CDR1 is SEHNR, CDR2 FQNEAQ, per germline (reference sequence). Trimming shortened V by 7 bases and J by 5 bases, and 12 bases separated the two germline ends. The CDR3 is CASTLDGDNSPLHF. The CDR3 nucleotides read TGTGCCAGCACCCTAGACGGAGATAATTCACCCCTCCACTTT.

This CDR3 is CASSASDRGPVETQYF. In DNA, the CDR3 is TGTGCCAGCAGTGCCTCGGACAGGGGGCCGGTAGAGACCCAGTACTTC. The chain joins TRBV25-1 to TRBJ2-5; 11 bases are shared with TRBD1. The CDR3 totals 16 residues. Germline V gene lookup returns CDR1 MGHDK and CDR2 SYGVNS. V was pared by 4 bases and J by 4 bases, with 8 bases of the junction left unmatched.

The genes are TRBV15 and TRBJ2-3; 10 bases match TRBD2. J gave up 2 bases and V 0 bases, and 11 bases lay outside the gene matches. Germline lookup yields CDR1 LNHNV and CDR2 YYDKDF (reference sequence). CDR3 size: 19 residues. The CDR3 region is CATSRDLGVAGGPTDTQYF. The CDR3 region has the DNA TGTGCCACCAGCAGAGATCTGGGGGTAGCGGGGGGCCCCACAGATACGCAGTATTTT.

The chain is built from TRBV9 and TRBJ2-1; D may be TRBD1 (5 bases). The ends were cut back, 0 bases at V and 2 bases at J, with 9 bases in the middle. Germline V gene sequence: CDR1 SGDLS, CDR2 YYNGEE. CDR3 length: 15 amino acids. The CDR3 DNA reads TGTGCCAGCAGCGTAGAGGGGTGGGCCTACAATGAGCAGTTCTTC. It translates to CASSVEGWAYNEQFF.

V usage is TRBV7-9 and J usage is TRBJ2-3, with D possibly being TRBD2 (5 bases). This CDR3 has 14 amino acids. V lost 4 bases and J lost 5, with 13 bases in between. Germline CDR1 SEHNR, CDR2 FQNEAQ (reference sequence). The CDR3 is CASSSRTGLDTQYF. CDR3 bases: TGTGCCAGCAGCTCCCGGACTGGGCTAGATACGCAGTATTTT.

The V and J genes are TRBV10-3 and TRBJ1-1; D gene uncertain. CDR1 is ENHRY, CDR2 SYGVKD, per germline. V lost 0 bases, J lost 3 bases, and 11 bases lay in between. This CDR3 has 15 amino acids. CDR3 region: CAISESTGRDTEAFF. CDR3 DNA sequence: TGTGCCATCAGTGAGTCTACCGGTAGAGACACTGAAGCTTTCTTT.

The rearrangement uses TRBV23-1 and TRBJ1-2; 7 positions match TRBD1. TRBV23-1 is an ORF, with its function uncertain. Unmatched junction bases numbered 4, after V lost 2 bases and J lost 4 bases. The CDR3 covers 14 residues. The CDR3 region is CASSQPGQLYGYTF. The CDR3 DNA sequence: TGCGCCAGCAGTCAACCGGGACAGCTCTATGGCTACACCTTC.